This passage covers 9 T cell receptor beta chains from one sample sequenced in a study of regulatory T cells in long-lasting Graves disease. Construction of TCR beta libraries relied on iRepertoire HTBI primers and on Arm-PCR targeting CDR3 regions. A single record per CDR3 protein comes from TCRdb applying MiXCR to the multiplex PCR reads. Of over 400,000 distinct CDR3 sequences in the sample, 12% to 15% were seen once. Stated time point: newly diagnosed GD, antithyroid drugs for less than 3 months. RNA from PBMCs was the source of the TCR library. These data were likewise used in another study, on T cells in Graves' hyperthyroidism and ophthalmopathy.

Specimen: peripheral blood mononuclear cells (PBMCs), collected at new diagnosis, from a patient treated with antithyroid drugs. The receptors were sampled from a woman in her forties or fifties with Graves disease.

Many counts were recorded for this clonotype. The genes are TRBV20-1 and TRBJ2-7; 9 nucleotides line up with TRBD1. The CDR3 runs 15 residues. Germline loops: CDR1 DFQATT, CDR2 SNEGSKA (reference sequence). Unmatched junction bases numbered 8, after V lost 5 bases and J lost 0 bases. CDR3 sequence (DNA): TGCAGTGCTGAGACCGGGACAGGGAGCTCCTACGAGCAGTACTTC. The encoded protein is CSAETGTGSSYEQYF.

Ten or more counts support this clonotype. The rearrangement uses TRBV27 and TRBJ1-2, with a weak D call TRBD1 (5 bases). Germline values: CDR1 MNHEY, CDR2 SMNVEV (reference sequence). The CDR3 has 13 amino acids. V shed 4 bases and J shed 7 bases, with 13 bases lying between them. CDR3 bases: TGTGCCAGCAGTTACTCGGGGGGGACTGGCTACACCTTC. This codes for CASSYSGGTGYTF.

Ten or more counts support this clonotype. This chain joins TRBV12-3 or TRBV12-4 and TRBJ2-3; D is perhaps TRBD1 or TRBD2 (6 bases each). This CDR3 contains 15 residues. Trimming stripped 2 bases from V and 6 bases from J, with 15 bases between. CDR3 in amino acids: CASSLRNIGGDTQYF. For the CDR3, the DNA is TGTGCCAGCAGTTTACGCAACATAGGGGGGGATACGCAGTATTTT.

The V call is TRBV9, the J call TRBJ2-1; 14 bases align to TRBD2. Germline assignment: CDR1 SGDLS and CDR2 YYNGEE. CDR3 length: 21 amino acids. V was clipped by 0 bases and J by 5 bases; unmatched bases: 16. In DNA, the CDR3 is TGTGCCAGCAGCGTAGGCCCCGTCGGGACTAGCGGGAGTTTTGCCGACAATGAGCAGTTCTTC. Translation gives CASSVGPVGTSGSFADNEQFF.

DNA of the CDR3: TGCAGTGTCCGAGCTTTGGGGGAGCTGTTTTTT. This gives the protein CSVRALGELFF. The chain has TRBV20-1 and TRBJ2-2; D is uncertain. There are 11 residues in the CDR3. CDR1 is DFQATT, CDR2 SNEGSKA, per germline (reference sequence). V gave up 7 bases and J gave up 8 bases, with 11 bases separating them.

This clonotype showed up just a few times. This CDR3 is missing its conserved last phenylalanine or tryptophan, likely due to a read error. The CDR3 DNA is TGTGCCAGCAGGAGGGACGAATACGGTCAGCCCCAGCATCTT. Translating it yields CASRRDEYGQPQHL. This sequence joins TRBV28 and TRBJ1-5; tentatively, D is TRBD1 (5 bases). Trimming stripped 6 bases from V and 6 bases from J, with 15 bases between. CDR1 MDHEN and CDR2 SYDVKM come from the germline V gene. This CDR3 has 14 amino acids.

This clonotype appeared many times. The J gene is TRBJ2-7, the V gene TRBV12-3 or TRBV12-4; D unresolved. This CDR3 has 13 residues. Trimming cost V 5 bases and J 6 bases, with 14 bases left between them. The CDR3 region has the DNA TGTGCCAGCAGTCGGCTATCCCCCGGCGAGCAGTACTTC. Its translation: CASSRLSPGEQYF.

Here the CDR3 reads CAWSLGLAGGPDTQYF. The CDR3 DNA sequence: TGTGCCTGGAGTCTGGGACTAGCGGGAGGGCCAGATACGCAGTATTTT. The chain links TRBV30 to TRBJ2-3; 16 positions agree with TRBD2. This CDR3 has 16 residues. Germline-derived CDR1 and CDR2 are GTSNPN and SVGIG (reference sequence). V dropped 2 bases and J dropped 4; count of bases not matched to a gene: 3.

V is TRBV20-1 and J is TRBJ2-1, with TRBD2 matching over 9 bases. Losses at the gene ends were 4 bases for V and 8 bases for J; bases not matched to a gene: 9. CDR1 and CDR2 (germline): DFQATT, SNEGSKA (reference sequence). The CDR3 covers 14 residues. The CDR3 region is CSATRASGIYEQFF. CDR3 nucleotide sequence: TGCAGTGCTACCCGGGCTAGCGGGATCTATGAGCAGTTCTTC.